A selection of T cell receptor beta chains follows, all from one sample in a study of T cell repertoires in cytomegalovirus infection. Each CDR3 protein is one row after TCRdb ran MiXCR on the reads. The sample records roughly 500,000 distinct CDR3 sequences, roughly a third being singletons. These TCRs are of unknown antigen specificity. The source was cultured PBMCs, collected from culture after CMV antigen stimulation. The origin of the receptors is a human donor in good health (CMV status not recorded). Some clones in this sample may be carry-over from other donors' samples. CDR3s leave out the opening cysteine and the closing phenylalanine or tryptophan. The D gene is left open where the match is weak.

J gene | V gene | D gene | CDR3 protein
TRBJ2-5 | TRBV7-2 | . | ASSSRMGQETQY
TRBJ2-1 | TRBV11-2 | . | ASSLTAALEQF
TRBJ2-5 | TRBV6-2/TRBV6-3 | TRBD2 | ASSPRTSGSRGVQETQY
TRBJ2-7 | TRBV7-3 | TRBD2 | ASSPVAGSYEQY
TRBJ2-7 | TRBV6-6 | TRBD2 | ASSYVAGLREQY
TRBJ2-7 | TRBV28 | TRBD1 | ASSSWGQGSYEQY
TRBJ2-2 | TRBV19 | . | ASGGVNTGELF
TRBJ2-2 | TRBV20-1 | TRBD2 | SAVAGEYGELF
TRBJ2-2 | TRBV7-8 | . | ASSLRRSISNSGELF
TRBJ2-2 | TRBV7-9 | . | ASSLERVSAGELF
TRBJ2-1 | TRBV7-3 | . | ASSLSSPYNEQF
TRBJ2-1 | TRBV7-9 | . | ASSFWRPQYNEQF
TRBJ2-5 | TRBV7-2 | TRBD2 | ASSLGLAGEFETQY
TRBJ2-7 | TRBV6-2/TRBV6-3 | TRBD2 | ASSYPWREGQYEQY
TRBJ2-7 | TRBV28 | . | ASRMGYWDQRKTYEQY
TRBJ2-1 | TRBV5-4 | TRBD2 | ASGRANEQF
TRBJ2-7 | TRBV12-3/TRBV12-4 | TRBD1 | ASSRSGGAEQY
TRBJ2-5 | TRBV2 | TRBD2 | ASSAQRGFRETQY
TRBJ2-3 | TRBV5-3 | . | ASSLEERVPTDTQY
TRBJ2-2 | TRBV20-1 | TRBD2 | SGVRLAGVGGELF
TRBJ2-3 | TRBV15 | . | ATSARTGSGADTQY
TRBJ2-3 | TRBV10-3 | . | AISEGQKPTDTQY
TRBJ2-1 | TRBV19 | . | ASSTPSDSFHNEQF
TRBJ2-2 | TRBV6-1 | . | ASSDYPSTGELF
TRBJ2-1 | TRBV11-3 | TRBD2 | ASSRRLAGGPVVNEQF
TRBJ2-3 | TRBV7-2 | . | ASSLVLRPFADTQY
TRBJ2-5 | TRBV7-2 | . | ASSLFPPTEGGPRETQY
TRBJ1-5 | TRBV7-2 | TRBD1 | ASSLQGAVGQPQH
TRBJ1-3 | TRBV7-9 | . | ASSTSGDTIY
TRBJ2-5 | TRBV6-2/TRBV6-3 | TRBD1 | ASSSPQGFGETQY
TRBJ2-1 | TRBV7-2 | . | ASSWGLSLEQF
TRBJ2-1 | TRBV7-2 | TRBD2 | ASSLLAGVAYNEQF
TRBJ2-5 | TRBV28 | . | ASSLELLTIPQY
TRBJ2-1 | TRBV28 | . | ASSGVPYNEQF
TRBJ2-3 | TRBV7-2 | . | ASSVEVADTQY
TRBJ2-1 | TRBV24-1 | . | ATSPRGSYNEQF
TRBJ2-7 | TRBV29-1 | TRBD2 | SVETSGTYEQY
TRBJ2-1 | TRBV6-5 | TRBD2 | ASSHGVGGPENEQF
TRBJ2-5 | TRBV5-5 | . | ASSSRVLETQY
TRBJ2-3 | TRBV7-6 | TRBD2 | ASSPLAGGPTDTQY
TRBJ2-2 | TRBV7-3 | . | ASTPDSNTGELF
TRBJ2-5 | TRBV7-2 | . | ASSLAKETQY
TRBJ1-2 | TRBV12-3/TRBV12-4 | . | ASSVAGNSGYT
TRBJ2-7 | TRBV10-3 | TRBD2 | AISESTSGYEQY
TRBJ2-3 | TRBV6-1 | . | ASSPQYTDTQY
TRBJ2-5 | TRBV7-2 | . | ASRFQGGETQY
TRBJ2-5 | TRBV7-2 | . | ASSLEGWYGQETQY
TRBJ2-2 | TRBV28 | . | ASSSGQLYTGELF
TRBJ1-1 | TRBV29-1 | . | SVVKGTKTEAF
TRBJ1-1 | TRBV14 | . | ASTYGGIGIDTEAF
TRBJ2-2 | TRBV5-1 | . | ASSLAVSGLNTGELF
TRBJ2-3 | TRBV10-3 | TRBD2 | AINRGESTDTQY
TRBJ1-2 | TRBV12-3/TRBV12-4 | . | ATRGGELNGYT
TRBJ2-2 | TRBV20-1 | . | SARGLNTGELF
TRBJ2-1 | TRBV19 | . | ASASSLGGEDEQF
TRBJ1-2 | TRBV4-3 | . | ASSQEAGGYT
TRBJ1-4 | TRBV2 | TRBD1 | ASRIDRGEKLF